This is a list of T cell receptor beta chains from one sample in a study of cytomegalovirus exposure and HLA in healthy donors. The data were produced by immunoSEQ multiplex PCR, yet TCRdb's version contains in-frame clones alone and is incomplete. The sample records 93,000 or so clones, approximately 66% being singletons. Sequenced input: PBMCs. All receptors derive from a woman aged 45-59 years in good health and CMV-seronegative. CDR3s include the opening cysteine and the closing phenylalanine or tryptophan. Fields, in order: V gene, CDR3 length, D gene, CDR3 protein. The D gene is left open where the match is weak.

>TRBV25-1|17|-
CASSDVLAAYGADTQYF
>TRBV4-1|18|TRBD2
CASSQSLPGTTPYNEQFF
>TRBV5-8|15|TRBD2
CASSMGLAGGLEQYF
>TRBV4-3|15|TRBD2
CASSPNGRGGGEQYF
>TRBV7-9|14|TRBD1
CASTLTGGYNEQFF
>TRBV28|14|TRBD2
CASSPHSGGNEQFF
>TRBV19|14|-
CASSIRGKDGELFF
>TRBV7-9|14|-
CASSLAGGPLPQHF
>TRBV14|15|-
CASSPTGPAGYGYTF
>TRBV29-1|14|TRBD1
CSTEVGQGAGEQYF
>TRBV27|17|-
CASSGGLYPTGTGELFF
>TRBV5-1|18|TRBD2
CASSLVGALTSGSYEQYF
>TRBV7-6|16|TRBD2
CASSTRPAGRAGEQYF
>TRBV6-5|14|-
CASSNQGSGNTIYF
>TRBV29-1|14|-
CSVAGDTSNQPQHF